Listed below are T cell receptor beta chains from one sample, sequenced in a study of blood T cells in healthy people across ages. One entry per CDR3 protein, called by TCRdb with MiXCR from the 5' RACE reads. The sample gives over 1,500,000 distinct CDR3 sequences, roughly 52% of which show up once; roughly 2.1% is in the top ten. The sequenced sample was blood. These receptors were collected from a woman between 40 and 50 years old in good health. The CDR3 runs from the conserved cysteine through the conserved F or W. A D gene is named only where the DNA matches it firmly. Some rows mark clone size as missing; the rest say once, few, many or name a class of expanded clone.

size	D	V	J	DNA	CDR3
.	.	TRBV11-2	TRBJ1-2	TGTGCCAGCAGCTTAGATCTTGGGACGGCATATGGCTACACCTTC	CASSLDLGTAYGYTF
.	.	TRBV10-3	TRBJ1-1	TGTGCCACCTTGAAAGGGCCGAACACTGAAGCTTTCTTT	CATLKGPNTEAFF
few	.	TRBV6-1	TRBJ2-5	TGTGCCAGCAGTGAAGTAGGGTTCCCCCAAGAGACCCAGTACTTC	CASSEVGFPQETQYF
few	.	TRBV12-3/TRBV12-4	TRBJ2-3	TGTGCCAGCAGTTTTCTCCTAGCCCTGTTAACAGATACGCAGTATTTT	CASSFLLALLTDTQYF
few	TRBD1	TRBV4-3	TRBJ1-4	TGCGCCAGCAGCCAAGAACGGACAGGGCTGAATGAAAAACTGTTTTTT	CASSQERTGLNEKLFF
.	TRBD1	TRBV5-1	TRBJ2-5	TGCGCCAGCAGTTTTGGGACAGAGAATCGGGCCCAGTACTTC	CASSFGTENRAQYF
.	.	TRBV7-2	TRBJ2-5	TGTGCCAGCAGACCCCGGGACCTCCTGGGATTGTTGCAAGAGACCCAGTACTTC	CASRPRDLLGLLQETQYF
few	TRBD1	TRBV6-2/TRBV6-3	TRBJ2-7	TGTGCCAGCGGAGAGACAGGGGCCTACGAGCAGTACTTC	CASGETGAYEQYF
.	.	TRBV5-5	TRBJ2-4	TGTGCCAGCAGCTCCGGGGGAGTATCCAAAAACATTCAGTACTTC	CASSSGGVSKNIQYF
.	.	TRBV6-5	TRBJ1-2	TGTGCCAGCAGTTACCAGGACGAACTGGGAGATGGCTACACCTTC	CASSYQDELGDGYTF
.	TRBD1	TRBV6-2/TRBV6-3	TRBJ2-2	TGTGCCAGCAGCGGCGGGGACAGGTGGACCGGGGAGCTGTTTTTT	CASSGGDRWTGELFF
.	TRBD1	TRBV20-1	TRBJ1-5	TGCAGTGCAACCCGGGACAGGGGTTCTCAGCCCCAGCATTTT	CSATRDRGSQPQHF
.	TRBD1	TRBV28	TRBJ2-3	TGTGCCAGCAGATCCGGGACAGCGGATGATACGCAGTATTTT	CASRSGTADDTQYF
.	TRBD1	TRBV27	TRBJ1-2	TGTGCTAGCAAAAGACAGGGGGGTAACTATGGCTACACCTTC	CASKRQGGNYGYTF
.	TRBD1	TRBV7-2	TRBJ2-1	TGTGCCAGCAGCCCCCGGGACAGGGACAATGAGCAGTTCTTC	CASSPRDRDNEQFF
few	.	TRBV7-2	TRBJ2-7	TGTGCCAGCAGCCCACCCGGGAATCGCGAGCAGTACTTC	CASSPPGNREQYF
once	TRBD1	TRBV6-5	TRBJ1-5	TGTGCCAGCAGTTACCCCGGGACAGGGGGCTTCAGCAATCAGCCCCAGCATTTT	CASSYPGTGGFSNQPQHF
many	.	TRBV29-1	TRBJ2-1	TGCAGCGTGGGGGACAATGAGCAGTTCTTC	CSVGDNEQFF
.	TRBD1	TRBV6-5	TRBJ2-5	TGTGCCAGCAGCCCGACAGGGGGGGTAGAGCAGTACTTC	CASSPTGGVEQYF
few	.	TRBV20-1	TRBJ1-6	TGCAGTGCTGCCTTCCCCTCCTATAATTCACCCCTCCACTTT	CSAAFPSYNSPLHF
once	.	TRBV11-2	TRBJ2-5	TGTGCCAGCAGCCCCGGACAGACTGGCGGGGGCCACCAAGAGACCCAGTACTTC	CASSPGQTGGGHQETQYF
.	TRBD1	TRBV12-3/TRBV12-4	TRBJ1-5	TGTGCCAGCAGTGTTGGACAGGGGCGTAGCAATCAGCCCCAGCATTTT	CASSVGQGRSNQPQHF
.	.	TRBV20-1	TRBJ2-7	TGCAGTGCTGTGGTACCCCGGGGCGAGCAGTACTTC	CSAVVPRGEQYF
few	.	TRBV27	TRBJ1-2	TGTGCCAGCAGTGAGACAGGTCGGAGTGGCTACACCTTC	CASSETGRSGYTF
.	TRBD2	TRBV6-2/TRBV6-3	TRBJ2-5	TGTGCCAGCAGTTCTACTAGCGGGGGGGCGGTAGAGACCCAGTACTTC	CASSSTSGGAVETQYF
.	.	TRBV29-1	TRBJ1-1	TGCAGCGGGACACAGGGCACTGAAGCTTTCTTT	CSGTQGTEAFF
.	.	TRBV29-1	TRBJ2-3	TGCAGCGTGTTACAGGGCGAAAGGGTAGATACGCAGTATTTT	CSVLQGERVDTQYF
.	.	TRBV10-2	TRBJ2-7	TGCGCCAGCAGTGAGTCTCTCTGGACTGGAATCGCCTACGAGCAGTACTTC	CASSESLWTGIAYEQYF
.	.	TRBV9	TRBJ2-7	TGTGCCAGCAGCGTCGACAGTTTCGGCGAGCAGTACTTC	CASSVDSFGEQYF
few	.	TRBV7-2	TRBJ2-3	TGTGCCAGCAGCTTAAGGCTAGCGCCAACAGATACGCAGTATTTT	CASSLRLAPTDTQYF
few	TRBD2	TRBV20-1	TRBJ2-3	TGCAGTGCTAGAGATAGCCAGCGGGGATCGCAGTATTTT	CSARDSQRGSQYF
.	TRBD1	TRBV7-3	TRBJ2-3	TGTGCCAGCAGCCAGCAGGGACAGGCGGGTTATACGCAGTATTTT	CASSQQGQAGYTQYF
few	.	TRBV7-9	TRBJ2-1	TGTGCCAGCAGCTTAGACAGGCGGGGAGTACACAATGAGCAGTTCTTC	CASSLDRRGVHNEQFF
.	.	TRBV20-1	TRBJ2-7	TGCAGTGCTATAAGGCCTGGGTTGAGGTACAATGAGCAGTACTTC	CSAIRPGLRYNEQYF
.	TRBD2	TRBV7-2	TRBJ2-5	TGTGCCAGCAGCTTACCGGGACTAGCGGCGGAGACCCAGTACTTC	CASSLPGLAAETQYF
.	TRBD2	TRBV4-1	TRBJ2-5	TGCGCCAGCAGCCCTACTGTGGGGCGGGGGGACGAGACCCAGTACTTC	CASSPTVGRGDETQYF
few	.	TRBV7-9	TRBJ2-7	TGTGCCAGCAGTTCTCCTATGCCAGACCACGAGCAGTACTTC	CASSSPMPDHEQYF
.	.	TRBV2	TRBJ2-4	TGTGCCAGCATTCGAAGGTTAGCCAAAAACATTCAGTACTTC	CASIRRLAKNIQYF